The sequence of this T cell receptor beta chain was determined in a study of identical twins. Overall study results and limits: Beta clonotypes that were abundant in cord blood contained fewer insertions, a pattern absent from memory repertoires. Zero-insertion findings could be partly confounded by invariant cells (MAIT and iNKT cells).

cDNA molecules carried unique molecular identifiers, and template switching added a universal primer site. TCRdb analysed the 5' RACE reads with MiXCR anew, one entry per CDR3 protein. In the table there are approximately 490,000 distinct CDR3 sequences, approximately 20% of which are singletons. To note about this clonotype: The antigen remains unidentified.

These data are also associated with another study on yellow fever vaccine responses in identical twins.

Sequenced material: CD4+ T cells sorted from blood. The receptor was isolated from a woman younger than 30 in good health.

CDR3 sequence: CASSWMNSYNEQFF. The CDR3 DNA follows: TGTGCCAGCAGCTGGATGAACTCCTACAATGAGCAGTTCTTC. V usage is TRBV11-2 and J usage is TRBJ2-1; D remains ambiguous. The CDR3 has 14 residues. Germline values: CDR1 SGHAT, CDR2 FQNNGV. The ends were cut back, 4 bases at V and 0 bases at J, with 7 bases in the middle.